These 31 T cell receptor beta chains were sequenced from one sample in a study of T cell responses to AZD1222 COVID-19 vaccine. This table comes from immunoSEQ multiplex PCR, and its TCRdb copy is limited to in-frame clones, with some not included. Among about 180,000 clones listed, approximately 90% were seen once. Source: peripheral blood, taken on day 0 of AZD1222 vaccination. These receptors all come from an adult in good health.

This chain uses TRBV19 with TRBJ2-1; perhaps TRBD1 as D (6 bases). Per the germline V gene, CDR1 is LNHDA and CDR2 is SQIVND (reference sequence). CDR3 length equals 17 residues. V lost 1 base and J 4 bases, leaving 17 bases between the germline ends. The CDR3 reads CASSIANPRTAYNEQFF. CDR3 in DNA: TGTGCCAGTAGTATAGCCAATCCTCGGACAGCGTACAATGAGCAGTTCTTC.

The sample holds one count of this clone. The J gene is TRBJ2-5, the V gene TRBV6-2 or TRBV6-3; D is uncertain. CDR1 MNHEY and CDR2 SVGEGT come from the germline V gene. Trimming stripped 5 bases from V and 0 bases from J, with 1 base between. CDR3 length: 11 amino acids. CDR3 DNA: TGTGCCAGCAGTAACCAAGAGACCCAGTACTTC. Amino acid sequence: CASSNQETQYF.

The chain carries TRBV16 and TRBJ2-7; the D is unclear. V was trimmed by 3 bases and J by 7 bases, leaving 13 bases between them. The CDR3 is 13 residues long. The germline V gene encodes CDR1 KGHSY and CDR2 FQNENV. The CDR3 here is CASSHRPLGEQYF. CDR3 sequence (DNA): TGTGCCAGCAGCCACCGACCCCTCGGGGAGCAGTACTTC.

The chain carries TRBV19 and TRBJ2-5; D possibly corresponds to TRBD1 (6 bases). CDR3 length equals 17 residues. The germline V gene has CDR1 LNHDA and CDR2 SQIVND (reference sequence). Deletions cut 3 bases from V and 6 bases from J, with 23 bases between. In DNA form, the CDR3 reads TGTGCCAGTAGTATTGGGCACCGGTGGGGGCTAGGAAAGACCCAGTACTTC. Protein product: CASSIGHRWGLGKTQYF.

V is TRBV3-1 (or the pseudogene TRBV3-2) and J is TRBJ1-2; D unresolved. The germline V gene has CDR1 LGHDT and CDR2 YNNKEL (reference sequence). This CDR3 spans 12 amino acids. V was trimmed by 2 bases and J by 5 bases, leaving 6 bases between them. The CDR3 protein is CASSQSMYGYTF. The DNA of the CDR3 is TGTGCCAGCAGCCAAAGCATGTATGGCTACACCTTC.

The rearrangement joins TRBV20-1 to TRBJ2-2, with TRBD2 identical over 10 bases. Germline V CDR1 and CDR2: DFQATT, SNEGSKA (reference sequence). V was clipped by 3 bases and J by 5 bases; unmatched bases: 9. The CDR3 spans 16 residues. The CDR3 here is CSASSSGRARTGELFF. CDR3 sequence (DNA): TGCAGTGCTAGTTCCAGCGGGAGGGCTCGGACCGGGGAGCTGTTTTTT.

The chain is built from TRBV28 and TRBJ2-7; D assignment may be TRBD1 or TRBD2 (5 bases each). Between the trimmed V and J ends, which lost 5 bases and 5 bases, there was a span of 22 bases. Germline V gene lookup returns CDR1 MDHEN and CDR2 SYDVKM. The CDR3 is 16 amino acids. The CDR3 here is CASSHQWGTAPDEQYF. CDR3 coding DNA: TGTGCCAGCAGTCACCAGTGGGGGACGGCGCCGGACGAGCAGTACTTC.

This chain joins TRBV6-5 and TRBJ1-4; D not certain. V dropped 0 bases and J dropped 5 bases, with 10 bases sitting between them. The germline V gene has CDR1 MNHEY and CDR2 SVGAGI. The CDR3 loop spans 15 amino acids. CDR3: CASSYSWAGNEKLFF. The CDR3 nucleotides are TGTGCCAGCAGTTACTCGTGGGCAGGCAATGAAAAACTGTTTTTT.

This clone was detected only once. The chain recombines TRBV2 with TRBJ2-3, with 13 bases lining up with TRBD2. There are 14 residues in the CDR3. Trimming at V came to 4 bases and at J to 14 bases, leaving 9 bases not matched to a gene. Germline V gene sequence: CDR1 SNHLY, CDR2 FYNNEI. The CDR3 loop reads CASSVRTSGRAAYF. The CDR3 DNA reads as TGTGCCAGCAGTGTCCGGACTAGCGGGAGAGCGGCGTATTTT.

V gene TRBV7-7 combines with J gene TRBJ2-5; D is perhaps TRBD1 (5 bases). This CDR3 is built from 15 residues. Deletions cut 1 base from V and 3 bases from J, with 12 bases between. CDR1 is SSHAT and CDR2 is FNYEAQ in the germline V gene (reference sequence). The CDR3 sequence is CASSLVGAKEETQYF. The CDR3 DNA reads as TGTGCCAGCAGCTTAGTAGGGGCTAAGGAAGAGACCCAGTACTTC.

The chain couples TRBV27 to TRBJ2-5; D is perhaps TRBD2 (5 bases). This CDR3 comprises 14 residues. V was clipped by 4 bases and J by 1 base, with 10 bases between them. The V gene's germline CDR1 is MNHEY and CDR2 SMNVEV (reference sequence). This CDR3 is CASSSARAQETQYF. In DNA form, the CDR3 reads TGTGCCAGCAGTTCCGCGAGGGCCCAAGAGACCCAGTACTTC.

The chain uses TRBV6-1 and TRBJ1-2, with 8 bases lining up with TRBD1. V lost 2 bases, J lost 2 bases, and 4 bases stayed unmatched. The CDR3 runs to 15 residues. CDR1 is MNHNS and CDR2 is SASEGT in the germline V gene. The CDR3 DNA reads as TGTGCCAGCAGTGAAACAGGGGGTCAGAACTATGGCTACACCTTC. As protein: CASSETGGQNYGYTF.

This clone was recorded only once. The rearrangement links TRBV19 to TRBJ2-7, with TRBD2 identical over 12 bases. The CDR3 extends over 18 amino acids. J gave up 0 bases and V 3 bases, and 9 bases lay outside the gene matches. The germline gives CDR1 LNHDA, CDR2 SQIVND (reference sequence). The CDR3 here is CASSIMASGRETSYEQYF. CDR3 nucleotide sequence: TGTGCCAGTAGTATTATGGCTAGCGGGAGGGAAACCTCCTACGAGCAGTACTTC.

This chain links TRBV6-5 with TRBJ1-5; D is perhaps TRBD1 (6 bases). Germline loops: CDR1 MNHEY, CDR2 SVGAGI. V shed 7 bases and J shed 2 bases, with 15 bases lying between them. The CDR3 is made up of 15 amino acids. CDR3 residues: CASNPRGYGNQPQHF. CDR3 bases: TGTGCCAGCAACCCCAGGGGATATGGCAATCAGCCCCAGCATTTT.

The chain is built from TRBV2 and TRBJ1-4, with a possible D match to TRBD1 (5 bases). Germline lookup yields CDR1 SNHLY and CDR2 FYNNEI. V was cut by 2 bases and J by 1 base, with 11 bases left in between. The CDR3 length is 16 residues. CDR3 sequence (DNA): TGTGCCAGCAGTGAAAATGGGGCTGGAACTAATGAAAAACTGTTTTTT. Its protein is CASSENGAGTNEKLFF.

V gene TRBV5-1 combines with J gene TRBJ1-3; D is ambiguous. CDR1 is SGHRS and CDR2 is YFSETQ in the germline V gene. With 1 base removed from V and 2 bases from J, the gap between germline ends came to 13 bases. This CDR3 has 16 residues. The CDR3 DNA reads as TGCGCCAGCAGCTTGTTTAACAGCATGCCTGGAAACACCATATATTTT. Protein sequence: CASSLFNSMPGNTIYF.

For the CDR3, the DNA is TGTGCCAGCAGTCATCCCCCCCGGGACAGAGTCTACGAGCAGTACTTC. This gives the protein CASSHPPRDRVYEQYF. The V gene is TRBV28, the J gene TRBJ2-7; TRBD1 matches at 7 bases. This CDR3 has 16 residues. V trimming: 5 bases; J trimming: 3 bases; junction bases outside the gene matches: 13. Germline CDR1 reads MDHEN; CDR2 reads SYDVKM.

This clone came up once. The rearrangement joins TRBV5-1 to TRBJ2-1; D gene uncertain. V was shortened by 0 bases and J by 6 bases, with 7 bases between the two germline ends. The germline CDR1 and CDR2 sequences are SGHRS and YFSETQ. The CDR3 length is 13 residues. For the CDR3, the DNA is TGCGCCAGCAGCTTGGGGCAGAGCAATGAGCAGTTCTTC. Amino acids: CASSLGQSNEQFF.

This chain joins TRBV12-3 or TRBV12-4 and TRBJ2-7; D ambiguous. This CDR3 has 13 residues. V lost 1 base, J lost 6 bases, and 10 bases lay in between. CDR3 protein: CASSLGGSLEQYF. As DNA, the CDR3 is TGTGCCAGCAGTTTAGGGGGTTCCCTCGAGCAGTACTTC.

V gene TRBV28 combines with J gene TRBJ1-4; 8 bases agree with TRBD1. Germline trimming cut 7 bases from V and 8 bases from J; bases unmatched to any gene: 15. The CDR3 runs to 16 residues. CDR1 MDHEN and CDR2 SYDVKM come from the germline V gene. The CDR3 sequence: CASMSPAGGAREKLFF. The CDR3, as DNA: TGTGCCAGCATGTCACCCGCAGGGGGCGCGAGGGAAAAACTGTTTTTT.

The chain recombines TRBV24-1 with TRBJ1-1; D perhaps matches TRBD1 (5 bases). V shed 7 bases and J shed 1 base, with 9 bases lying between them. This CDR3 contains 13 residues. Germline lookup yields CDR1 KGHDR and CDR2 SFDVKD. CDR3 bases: TGTGCCACCAGCGAAACAGGGAACACTGAAGCTTTCTTT. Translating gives CATSETGNTEAFF.

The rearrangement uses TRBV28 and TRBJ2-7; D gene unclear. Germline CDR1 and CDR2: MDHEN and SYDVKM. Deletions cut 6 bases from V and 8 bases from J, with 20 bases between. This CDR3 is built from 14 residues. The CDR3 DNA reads TGTGCCAGCAGAGCAGGCGCTAATCTTTCACAGCAGTACTTC. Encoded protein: CASRAGANLSQQYF.

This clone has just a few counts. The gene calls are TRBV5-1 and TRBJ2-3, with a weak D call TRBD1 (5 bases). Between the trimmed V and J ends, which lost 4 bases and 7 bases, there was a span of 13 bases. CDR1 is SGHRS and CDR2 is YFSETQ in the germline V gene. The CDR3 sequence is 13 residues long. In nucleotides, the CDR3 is TGCGCCAGCAGCGAGAATCAGGGAAATACGCAGTATTTT. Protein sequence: CASSENQGNTQYF.

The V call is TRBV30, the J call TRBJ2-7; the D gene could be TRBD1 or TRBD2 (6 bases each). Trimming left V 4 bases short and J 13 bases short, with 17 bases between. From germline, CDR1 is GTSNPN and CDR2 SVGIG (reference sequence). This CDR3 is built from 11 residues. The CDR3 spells CAWMGGRRPYF. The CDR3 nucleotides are TGTGCCTGGATGGGGGGCCGGAGACCCTACTTC.

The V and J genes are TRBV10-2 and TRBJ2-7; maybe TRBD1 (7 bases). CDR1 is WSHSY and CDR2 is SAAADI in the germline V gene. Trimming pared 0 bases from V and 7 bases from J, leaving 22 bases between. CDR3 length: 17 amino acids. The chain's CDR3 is CASSESGQWRGRGEQYF. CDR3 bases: TGCGCCAGCAGTGAGTCGGGGCAGTGGAGGGGGCGAGGGGAGCAGTACTTC.

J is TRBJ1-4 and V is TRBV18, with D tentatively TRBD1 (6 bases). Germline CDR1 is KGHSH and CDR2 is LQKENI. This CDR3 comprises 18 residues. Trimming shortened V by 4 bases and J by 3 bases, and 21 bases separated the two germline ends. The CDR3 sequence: CASSLQGVQGAANEKLFF. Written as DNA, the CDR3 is TGTGCCAGCTCACTCCAGGGCGTACAGGGTGCGGCTAATGAAAAACTGTTTTTT.

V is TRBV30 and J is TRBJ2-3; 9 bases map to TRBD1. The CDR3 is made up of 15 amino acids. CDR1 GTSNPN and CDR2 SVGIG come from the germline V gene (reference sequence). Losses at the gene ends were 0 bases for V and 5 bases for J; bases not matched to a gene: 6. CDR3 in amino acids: CAWSVGDRARDTQYF. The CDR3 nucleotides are TGTGCCTGGAGTGTTGGGGACAGGGCGAGAGATACGCAGTATTTT.

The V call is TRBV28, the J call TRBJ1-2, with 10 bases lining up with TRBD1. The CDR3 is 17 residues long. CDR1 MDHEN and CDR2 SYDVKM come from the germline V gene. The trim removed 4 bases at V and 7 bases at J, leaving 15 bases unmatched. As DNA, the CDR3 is TGTGCCAGCAGTTCCCCCCTCGGACAGGGGGAGCGATTTGGCTACACCTTC. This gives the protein CASSSPLGQGERFGYTF.

The DNA for the CDR3 is TGTGCCAGCTCCGGCGGGCTCGGAGGTGGAAACACCATATATTTT. Its translation is CASSGGLGGGNTIYF. The chain combines TRBV11-2 with TRBJ1-3; D uncertain. The germline V gene has CDR1 SGHAT and CDR2 FQNNGV. Trimming shortened V by 8 bases and J by 3 bases, and 17 bases separated the two germline ends. The CDR3 covers 15 residues.

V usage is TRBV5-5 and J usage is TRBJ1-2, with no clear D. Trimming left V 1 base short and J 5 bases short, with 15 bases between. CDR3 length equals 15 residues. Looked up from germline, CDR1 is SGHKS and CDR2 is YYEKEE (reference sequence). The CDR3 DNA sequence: TGTGCCAGCAGCTTGCGGGCGGGCATACAGTATGGCTACACCTTC. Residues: CASSLRAGIQYGYTF.

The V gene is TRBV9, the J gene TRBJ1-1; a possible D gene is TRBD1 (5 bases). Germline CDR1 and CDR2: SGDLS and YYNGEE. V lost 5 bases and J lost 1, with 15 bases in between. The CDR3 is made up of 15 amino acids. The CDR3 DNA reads TGTGCCAGCAGGGATAGGGATGGGGGGAACACTGAAGCTTTCTTT. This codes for CASRDRDGGNTEAFF.